This note documents a single T cell receptor (beta chain) sequence. This entry is derived from a study of cytomegalovirus exposure and HLA in healthy donors. The CDR3 totals 11 residues. Trimming removed 4 bases from V and 2 bases from J, with 3 bases in between. In germline, CDR1 is SGHDN, CDR2 FVKESK. This PCR relied on a set of 60 Vbeta primers and 13 Jbeta primers. The method was immunoSEQ multiplex PCR; TCRdb's version includes in-frame clones alone and lacks a portion of them. Here the sample spans about 170,000 clones, 80% to 85% being singletons. Sequencing input: PBMCs. The V call is TRBV14, the J call TRBJ2-7; no clear D gene. The source is a male donor in good health and CMV-seronegative. DNA for the CDR3: TGTGCCAGCAGCCTTACCTACGAGCAGTACTTC. Amino acid sequence: CASSLTYEQYF.